The sequence of this T cell receptor (beta chain) was determined in a study of blood T cells in healthy people across ages. Primed by a sample-barcoded 5' primer and a J-beta primer mix, a second PCR proceeded for roughly 6 to 12 cycles. MiXCR, applied by TCRdb to the 5' RACE reads, yields one record per CDR3 protein. The sample has some 1.6 million distinct CDR3 sequences, about 32% seen once; the top ten hold 10% to 12%. Deletions cut 0 bases from V and 2 bases from J, with 5 bases between. The CDR3 length is 13 residues. In germline, CDR1 is SGDLS, CDR2 YYNGEE. Specimen: blood. The receptor's source is a woman aged 25-40 years in good health. The rearrangement links TRBV9 to TRBJ2-5; no definite D call. CDR3 in DNA: TGTGCCAGCAGCGTAGACCAACAAGAGACCCAGTACTTC. This encodes CASSVDQQETQYF.